The rows below give T cell receptor beta chains drawn from one sample of a study of PD-L1 blockade in urothelial cancer. The table came from immunoSEQ multiplex PCR; TCRdb's copy has only in-frame clones and leaves some out. The table records some 49,000 clones, 87% of them present only once. The material was PBMCs, obtained around atezolizumab (anti-PD-L1) treatment. The receptors here all came from a man aged 55 to 70 with urothelial cancer. CDR3s include the opening cysteine and the closing phenylalanine or tryptophan. The D gene is left open where the match is weak. Size values are once, few and many counts, or a class for expanded clones, and some rows have none.

abundance,j_gene,d_gene,v_gene,CDR3nt,CDR3aa
once,TRBJ1-2,TRBD1,TRBV15,TGTGCCACCAGCGGTTCCCGGGACAGCTCGTTAGGCTACACCTTC,CATSGSRDSSLGYTF
NA,TRBJ2-3,NA,TRBV28,TGTGCCAGCAGAGGAGAGGGTCCCCCCACAGATACGCAGTATTTT,CASRGEGPPTDTQYF
once,TRBJ1-4,TRBD1,TRBV5-5,TGTGCCAGCAGCCCGCGGGACAGGGGTGACGAAAAACTGTTTTTT,CASSPRDRGDEKLFF
NA,TRBJ2-1,NA,TRBV7-8,TGTGCCAGCAGCTCAACATGGCGGCGGGGTCCATACAATGAGCAGTTCTTC,CASSSTWRRGPYNEQFF
NA,TRBJ2-1,NA,TRBV11-3,TGTGCCAGCAGCTTAGAGAGGGAGACACAGTTCTTC,CASSLERETQFF
NA,TRBJ2-3,TRBD1,TRBV4-3,TGCGCCAGCAGCCAAGACCGGGACAGGGTGACAGATACGCAGTATTTT,CASSQDRDRVTDTQYF
NA,TRBJ2-1,TRBD1,TRBV5-1,TGCGCCAGCAGCTTGCGGGGACAGCGAGAGAGCTCCTACAATGAGCAGTTCTTC,CASSLRGQRESSYNEQFF
NA,TRBJ1-1,NA,TRBV29-1,TGCAGCGTTGTAACAGGGAACACTGAAGCTTTCTTT,CSVVTGNTEAFF
NA,TRBJ2-5,TRBD1,TRBV30,TGTGCCTGGAAGACAGGGACAGGGGTTTTGGAGACCCAGTACTTC,CAWKTGTGVLETQYF
NA,TRBJ2-7,NA,TRBV6-5,TGTGTAGCAAGGGGCAGGTTTTACTACGAGCAGTACTTC,CVARGRFYYEQYF
NA,TRBJ2-3,NA,TRBV29-1,TGCAGCGCGAGAGGGTCTGTTAAGGAGTATTTT,CSARGSVKEYF
NA,TRBJ2-7,TRBD1,TRBV7-2,TGTGCCAGCAGCCCTCGCAGCGGGACAGGGGGCGAGCAGTACTTC,CASSPRSGTGGEQYF
NA,TRBJ1-2,TRBD1,TRBV30,TGTGCCTGGAGTGTCCCGGGACAGTTCTATGGCTACACCTTC,CAWSVPGQFYGYTF
NA,TRBJ2-3,TRBD2,TRBV7-9,TGTGCCAGCAGACATACTAGCGGGGGACCCGTAGATACGCAGTATTTT,CASRHTSGGPVDTQYF
once,TRBJ2-1,NA,TRBV7-7,TGTGCTAGCAGCCCGACGGCCCAGGGGGAGCAGTTCTTC,CASSPTAQGEQFF
NA,TRBJ1-1,NA,TRBV5-1,TGCGCCAGCAGCTTGGATGGAGGGAGCACTGAAGCTTTCTTT,CASSLDGGSTEAFF
NA,TRBJ2-1,NA,TRBV30,TGTGCCTGGAGTGGGAGGGGGGGCCTAAGGGGTGAGCAGTTCTTC,CAWSGRGGLRGEQFF
NA,TRBJ1-2,NA,TRBV5-1,TGCGCCAGCAGCTCGCAGACTGGGGGCAGGGATTATGGCTACACCTTC,CASSSQTGGRDYGYTF
NA,TRBJ1-2,TRBD1,TRBV5-4,TGTGCCAGCAGCTTCGGTGGGACCGGGACAGGGTATTATGGCTACACCTTC,CASSFGGTGTGYYGYTF
NA,TRBJ1-5,TRBD1,TRBV28,TGTGCCAGCAGTTTGGGGACAGGGTGGCAGCCCCAGCATTTT,CASSLGTGWQPQHF
NA,TRBJ2-7,TRBD2,TRBV11-2,TGTGCCAGCAGCTTAGTTCGTGGGACGCGGGGGGGATACGAGCAGTACTTC,CASSLVRGTRGGYEQYF
NA,TRBJ2-1,TRBD1,TRBV7-2,TGTGCCAGCAGCCCTAACCCTCGGACAGGGAGCTCCTACAATGAGCAGTTCTTC,CASSPNPRTGSSYNEQFF
NA,TRBJ2-7,NA,TRBV7-2,TGTGCCAGCAGCTTGGGGACATCTAGCTCCTACGAGCAGTACTTC,CASSLGTSSSYEQYF
NA,TRBJ2-3,NA,TRBV28,TGTGCCAGCAGCGGGACACTGGATACGCAGTATTTT,CASSGTLDTQYF
NA,TRBJ2-2,TRBD1,TRBV19,TGTGCCAGCGAATACTGGACAGGGGCAAACACCGGGGAGCTGTTTTTT,CASEYWTGANTGELFF
NA,TRBJ1-1,NA,TRBV6-6,TGTGCCAGCAGCCCCCGACAGCTGAACACTGAAGCTTTCTTT,CASSPRQLNTEAFF
few,TRBJ1-5,NA,TRBV7-9,TGTGCCAGCAGCTTAGACGGGTTCAATCAGCCCCAGCATTTT,CASSLDGFNQPQHF
NA,TRBJ2-5,TRBD1,TRBV27,TGTGCCAGCAGTCCCCGACAGGGAGAAGAGACCCAGTACTTC,CASSPRQGEETQYF
NA,TRBJ2-5,NA,TRBV23-1,TGCGCCAGCAGTCAAACCAGAAAAGAGACCCAGTACTTC,CASSQTRKETQYF
once,TRBJ2-3,NA,TRBV29-1,TGCAGCGTTGAGCAGGGTGGCACAGATACGCAGTATTTT,CSVEQGGTDTQYF
NA,TRBJ2-3,NA,TRBV4-1,TGCGCCAGCAGCACACAACAGGGAGTCACAGATACGCAGTATTTT,CASSTQQGVTDTQYF
NA,TRBJ1-1,NA,TRBV10-3,TGTGCCATCACCCCCGGGGGGACGAACACTGAAGCTTTCTTT,CAITPGGTNTEAFF
NA,TRBJ2-7,NA,TRBV9,TGTGCCAGCAGCCTAGGGGCAGGGGCTACCTACGAGCAGTACTTC,CASSLGAGATYEQYF